This T cell receptor beta chain was found in a study of T cells in Graves' hyperthyroidism and ophthalmopathy. Study-level findings and limits: Ophthalmopathy, which appeared later, was predicted by the model a median approximately six months before onset. In simple terms, a model built on 13 V-J features told ophthalmopathy apart from stable hyperthyroidism.

Points on this clonotype: The antigen remains undetermined.

Inclusion characteristics of ophthalmopathy patients comprised a Clinical Activity Score of at least 3, a NOSPECS grade of at least 4, and duration under 3 months. In making diagnoses, clinical symptoms, serum thyroxine and TRAb, thyroid ultrasound and orbital computed tomography were all used. Authors of the study amplified TCR beta CDR3 regions from RNA transcripts. The HTBI primer set was used in a first-round RT-PCR of the TCR CDR3. TCRdb recomputed calls from the multiplex PCR reads with MiXCR, one row per CDR3 protein. The repertoire holds over 350,000 distinct CDR3 sequences, with roughly an eighth as singletons. Sequencing was done on a sample of blood. The receptor's source is a man aged 50 to 60 with Graves' ophthalmopathy.

The CDR3 is CASSQGRLAGERGGRELFF. CDR3 nucleotide sequence: TGCGCCAGCAGCCAAGGGAGGCTAGCGGGAGAAAGGGGGGGTAGGGAGCTGTTTTTT. The chain joins TRBV4-1 to TRBJ2-2; TRBD2 matches 10 bases. The CDR3 runs to 19 residues. Looked up from germline, CDR1 is MGHRA and CDR2 is YSYEKL. The trim removed 1 base at V and 9 bases at J, leaving 17 bases unmatched.